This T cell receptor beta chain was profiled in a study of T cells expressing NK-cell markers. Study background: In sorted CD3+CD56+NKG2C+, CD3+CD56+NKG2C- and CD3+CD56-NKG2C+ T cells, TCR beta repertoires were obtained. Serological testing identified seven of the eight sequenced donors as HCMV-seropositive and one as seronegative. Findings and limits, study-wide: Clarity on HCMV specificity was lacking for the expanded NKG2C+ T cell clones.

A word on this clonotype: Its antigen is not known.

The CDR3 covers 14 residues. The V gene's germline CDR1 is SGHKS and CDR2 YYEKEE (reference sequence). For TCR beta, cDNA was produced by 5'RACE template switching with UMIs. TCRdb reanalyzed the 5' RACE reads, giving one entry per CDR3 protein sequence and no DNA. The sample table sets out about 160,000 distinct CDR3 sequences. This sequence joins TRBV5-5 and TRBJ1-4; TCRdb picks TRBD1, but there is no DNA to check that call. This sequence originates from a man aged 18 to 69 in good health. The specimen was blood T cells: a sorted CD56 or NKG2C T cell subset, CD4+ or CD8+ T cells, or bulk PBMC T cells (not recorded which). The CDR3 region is CASSKTGESEKLFF.